One sample yielded the 26 T cell receptor beta chains listed below, sequenced in a study of cytomegalovirus exposure and HLA in healthy donors. 13 Jbeta primers and 60 Vbeta primers were used for the PCR. The method was immunoSEQ multiplex PCR; TCRdb's version includes in-frame clones alone and lacks a portion of them. The sample records approximately 120,000 clones, approximately 70% being singletons. Sequences were obtained from PBMCs. These receptors were collected from a man aged 40-50 years in good health and CMV-seronegative.

In this sample, this clone turned up once. V usage is TRBV27 and J usage is TRBJ2-7, with 9 nucleotides matching TRBD1. The germline gives CDR1 MNHEY, CDR2 SMNVEV (reference sequence). The length of the CDR3 is 14 residues. The junction had 6 bases not matched to a gene; V was cut back by 3 bases and J by 6 bases. The chain's CDR3 is CASSFGTGNREQYF. The CDR3 bases are TGTGCCAGCAGTTTTGGGACAGGGAATCGCGAGCAGTACTTC.

The count of this clone is one. The chain joins TRBV7-3 to TRBJ2-1; TRBD2 matches at 8 bases. The germline CDR1 and CDR2 sequences are SGHTA and FQGTGA. The CDR3 consists of 15 residues. V lost 4 bases to trimming and J lost 2 bases; unmatched junction nucleotides: 4. For the CDR3, the DNA is TGTGCCAGCAGCTCAGGACTAGCCCCCTACAATGAGCAGTTCTTC. It specifies CASSSGLAPYNEQFF.

V gene TRBV19 combines with J gene TRBJ2-7; TRBD1 aligns across 7 bases. CDR3 size: 14 residues. J gave up 7 bases and V 1 base, and 7 bases lay outside the gene matches. CDR1 is LNHDA, CDR2 SQIVND, per germline (reference sequence). CDR3 coding DNA: TGTGCCAGTAGTATAGGACAGGGATCGGGTGAGCAGTACTTC. This gives the protein CASSIGQGSGEQYF.

This sequence joins TRBV23-1 and TRBJ1-6; D is unclear. TRBV23-1 is given ORF status, its function remaining uncertain. This CDR3 is built from 19 residues. Between the trimmed V and J ends, which lost 2 bases and 0 bases, there was a span of 17 bases. The CDR3 sequence is CASSQPHPRGSSYNSPLHF. The CDR3 coding sequence is TGCGCCAGCAGTCAACCCCACCCTCGAGGAAGCTCCTATAATTCACCCCTCCACTTT.

V usage is TRBV11-2 and J usage is TRBJ2-5; TRBD2 might be the D (6 bases). The V end was cut by 0 bases, the J end by 1 base, with 9 bases between. Per the germline V gene, CDR1 is SGHAT and CDR2 is FQNNGV. There are 15 residues in the CDR3. The CDR3 DNA is TGTGCCAGCAGCTTAGATATGCGGGGCCAAGAGACCCAGTACTTC. As protein: CASSLDMRGQETQYF.

The J gene is TRBJ1-6, the V gene TRBV19; TRBD1 matches at 7 bases. The length of the CDR3 is 14 residues. Germline values: CDR1 LNHDA, CDR2 SQIVND (reference sequence). With V trimmed by 0 bases and J by 10 bases, 3 bases remained unmatched. This chain's CDR3 is CASSIDTGESPLHF. The CDR3 coding sequence is TGTGCCAGTAGTATAGATACAGGGGAATCACCCCTCCACTTT.

This clone was recorded only once. This sequence joins TRBV4-3 and TRBJ2-5, with D possibly TRBD2 on 6 matching bases. There are 15 residues in the CDR3. Trimming took off 0 bases at V and 7 bases at J, with 15 bases between the two ends. In germline, CDR1 is LGHNA, CDR2 YSLEER. CDR3 in amino acids: CASSQDHRRDGTQYF. The CDR3 region has the DNA TGCGCCAGCAGCCAAGATCATCGGAGGGATGGGACCCAGTACTTC.

The chain uses TRBV9 and TRBJ2-5; possibly TRBD2 for D (6 bases). Germline V lookup: CDR1 SGDLS, CDR2 YYNGEE. CDR3 length equals 14 residues. Trimming stripped 0 bases from V and 5 bases from J, with 11 bases between. CDR3 residues: CASSVGSSGETQYF. CDR3 in DNA: TGTGCCAGCAGCGTAGGGAGTAGCGGCGAGACCCAGTACTTC.

The CDR3 DNA reads TGTGCCAGCAGCGTAGACGTGCGGGGGGGCTCCGGGGAGCTGTTTTTT. Its translation: CASSVDVRGGSGELFF. The chain joins TRBV9 to TRBJ2-2, with TRBD2 matching 9 bases. J was trimmed by 6 bases and V by 0 bases; bases with no gene match: 6. CDR3 length: 16 residues. Germline V gives CDR1 SGDLS, CDR2 YYNGEE.

The J gene is TRBJ1-6, the V gene TRBV10-3, with D possibly matching TRBD1 (5 bases). The CDR3 runs 14 residues. CDR1 is ENHRY, CDR2 SYGVKD, per germline. The V gene lost 7 bases and the J gene lost 5 bases, with 12 bases spanning the gap. CDR3 bases: TGTGCCATCACCAGACAGCCCAATAATTCACCCCTCCACTTT. Translated: CAITRQPNNSPLHF.

The V call is TRBV5-8, the J call TRBJ2-3; 10 bases fit TRBD2. The trim removed 7 bases at V and 7 bases at J, leaving 9 bases unmatched. Germline V gene lookup returns CDR1 SGHTS and CDR2 YDEGEE. There are 14 residues in the CDR3. CDR3: CASLGGLATYTQYF. For the CDR3, the DNA is TGTGCCAGCCTCGGGGGACTAGCGACGTATACGCAGTATTTT.

This clone was detected a few times. The chain has TRBV9 and TRBJ1-1; possibly TRBD1 for D (6 bases). Trimming took off 4 bases at V and 9 bases at J, with 16 bases between the two ends. This CDR3 is 13 amino acids long. Germline V gene sequence: CDR1 SGDLS, CDR2 YYNGEE. In nucleotides, the CDR3 is TGTGCCAGCAGCCCTCCGGACAGTAGGAAAGCTTTCTTT. Translation gives CASSPPDSRKAFF. The variable domain in full, completed from reference TRBV9 and TRBJ1-1, reads DSGVTQTPKHLITATGQRVTLRCSPRSGDLSVYWYQQSLDQGLQFLIQYYNGEERAKGNILERFSAQQFPDLHSELNLSSLELGDSALYFCASSPPDSRKAFFGQGTRLTVV.

The chain couples TRBV6-6 to TRBJ1-2; a possible D gene is TRBD1 (5 bases). The germline gives CDR1 MNHNY, CDR2 SVGAGI (reference sequence). The CDR3 runs to 15 residues. Trimming removed 4 bases at V and 2 bases at J, with 14 bases between. In DNA form, the CDR3 reads TGTGCCAGCAGTTCCCAGGGCAGGGCAAACTATGGCTACACCTTC. This gives the protein CASSSQGRANYGYTF.

V is TRBV19 and J is TRBJ2-7, with 7 bases fitting TRBD1. J gave up 0 bases and V 6 bases, and 8 bases lay outside the gene matches. CDR1 and CDR2 from the germline V gene are LNHDA and SQIVND (reference sequence). The CDR3 is 15 residues long. In DNA, the CDR3 is TGTGCCAGTAGGAAGACAGGGAAAAACTCCTACGAGCAGTACTTC. It specifies CASRKTGKNSYEQYF.

The rearrangement joins TRBV19 to TRBJ2-7; D perhaps matches TRBD1 (5 bases). The CDR3 is 15 residues long. V was cut by 3 bases and J by 2 bases, with 14 bases left in between. Germline V gene lookup returns CDR1 LNHDA and CDR2 SQIVND (reference sequence). In DNA form, the CDR3 reads TGTGCCAGTAGTATTAGGTCAGGGTATACCTACGAGCAGTACTTC. Protein: CASSIRSGYTYEQYF.

V is TRBV7-2 and J is TRBJ1-5; TRBD1 matches 8 bases. Trimming cost V 1 base and J 4 bases; bases outside gene matches: 3. The CDR3 runs to 15 residues. The V gene's germline CDR1 is SGHTA and CDR2 FQGNSA. CDR3 amino acids: CASSLGTGGNQPQHF. In DNA, the CDR3 is TGTGCCAGCAGCTTAGGTACAGGGGGGAATCAGCCCCAGCATTTT.

A note on this clone: This sample also contains other DNA sequences that code for the same CDR3. This rearrangement joins TRBV4-2 to TRBJ1-6; 7 positions match TRBD1. CDR1 and CDR2 (germline): LGHNA, YNFKEQ. CDR3 length equals 15 residues. J lost 6 bases, V lost 3 bases, and 5 bases had no gene match. CDR3 coding DNA: TGTGCCAGCAGCCAGACAGGGTTTTTTAATTCACCCCTCCACTTT. Translating it yields CASSQTGFFNSPLHF.

This clone appeared a few times. The chain uses TRBV5-6 and TRBJ2-2; D is uncertain. The germline V gene encodes CDR1 SGHDT and CDR2 YYEEEE. V was cut by 6 bases and J by 1 base, with 7 bases left in between. CDR3 length equals 13 residues. CDR3 protein: CASTYLNTGELFF. DNA for the CDR3: TGTGCCAGCACCTACTTGAACACCGGGGAGCTGTTTTTT.

The genes are TRBV30 and TRBJ1-2; 8 bases align to TRBD1. This CDR3 comprises 15 residues. Germline CDR1 reads GTSNPN; CDR2 reads SVGIG (reference sequence). The V segment lost 4 bases and the J segment 0 bases; nucleotides outside the gene matches: 7. CDR3 sequence reads: CAWKPGGTTNYGYTF. The CDR3 DNA sequence: TGTGCCTGGAAGCCAGGGGGCACAACTAACTATGGCTACACCTTC.

This clone was observed a few times. This chain uses TRBV2 with TRBJ1-2, with TRBD1 matching over 9 bases. Looked up from germline, CDR1 is SNHLY and CDR2 is FYNNEI. This CDR3 spans 14 amino acids. Trimming cost V 4 bases and J 7 bases; bases outside gene matches: 7. The CDR3: CASSGQGQGGGYTF. In DNA form, the CDR3 reads TGTGCCAGCAGTGGGCAGGGACAGGGAGGTGGCTACACCTTC.

About this clone itself: At one of its ends the junction is not consistent with the germline gene, which may arise from a read error. The rearrangement links TRBV7-9 to TRBJ2-7; 10 positions match TRBD1. Germline CDR1 and CDR2: SEHNR and FQNEAQ (reference sequence). The CDR3 sequence is 16 residues long. In DNA form, the CDR3 reads TGTTCCAGCAGCCTCGGACCGGGACAGGGGAATCGCGAGCAGTACTTC. It translates to CSSSLGPGQGNREQYF. Combining the CDR3 with reference TRBV7-9 and TRBJ2-7 gives the whole variable domain DTGVSQNPRHKITKRGQNVTFRCDPISEHNRLYWYRQTLGQGPEFLTYFQNEAQLEKSRLLSDRFSAERPKGSFSTLEIQRTEQGDSAMYLCSSSLGPGQGNREQYFGPGTRLTVT.

The J gene is TRBJ2-7, the V gene TRBV5-1; 9 bases match TRBD1. With V trimmed by 4 bases and J by 3 bases, 8 bases remained unmatched. The germline gives CDR1 SGHRS, CDR2 YFSETQ. There are 15 residues in the CDR3. CDR3 in amino acids: CASSLPTGGGYEQYF. The CDR3 DNA reads as TGCGCCAGCAGCCTCCCGACAGGGGGAGGCTACGAGCAGTACTTC.

Remarks on this clone: Other DNA sequences of this sample code for an identical CDR3. The rearrangement uses TRBV9 and TRBJ2-3; 7 nucleotides align to TRBD2. CDR3 length: 16 amino acids. Trimming removed 4 bases from V and 1 base from J; junction bases left unmatched: 9. Germline-derived CDR1 and CDR2 are SGDLS and YYNGEE. The CDR3 spells CASSLGGGGGTDTQYF. The CDR3 nucleotides are TGTGCCAGCAGCTTAGGCGGGGGTGGGGGCACAGATACGCAGTATTTT.

The rearrangement uses TRBV7-9 and TRBJ1-1, with 9 bases that match TRBD1. This CDR3 region has 13 residues. The V segment lost 5 bases and the J segment 8 bases; nucleotides outside the gene matches: 6. CDR1 and CDR2 from the germline V gene are SEHNR and FQNEAQ (reference sequence). CDR3 DNA: TGTGCCAGCAGCGCCAGGACAGGGGTAGAAGCTTTCTTT. It encodes CASSARTGVEAFF.

V usage is TRBV9 and J usage is TRBJ2-3; TRBD1 aligns across 7 bases. There are 15 residues in the CDR3. The germline V gene encodes CDR1 SGDLS and CDR2 YYNGEE. V dropped 0 bases and J dropped 2; count of bases not matched to a gene: 3. This CDR3 is CASSVDGQVTDTQYF. In DNA form, the CDR3 reads TGTGCCAGCAGCGTAGACGGACAGGTCACAGATACGCAGTATTTT.

In this sample, this clone turned up once. V is TRBV7-2 and J is TRBJ2-7; 9 positions agree with TRBD1. There are 15 residues in the CDR3. Germline loops: CDR1 SGHTA, CDR2 FQGNSA. After removal of 6 bases from V and 6 bases from J, the junction contained 12 bases not matched to a gene. In DNA form, the CDR3 reads TGTGCCAGCAGTCTAGGAGGAACAGGGGGCGGCGAGCAGTACTTC. It yields the protein CASSLGGTGGGEQYF.